A selection of T cell receptor beta chains follows, all from one sample in a study of blood T cell repertoires in COVID-19. Generated by immunoSEQ multiplex PCR, the TCRdb table keeps only in-frame clones and is missing some. The sample shows about 260,000 clones, around four fifths of them seen only once. Sequenced sample: peripheral blood. All receptors come from a man aged 60 to 75 with acute or convalescent COVID-19. CDR3s include the opening cysteine and the closing phenylalanine or tryptophan. D genes are given only for firm matches. Some rows mark clone size as missing; the rest say once, few, many or name a class of expanded clone.

V gene	D gene	clone size	J gene	CDR3 DNA	CDR3 protein
TRBV28	-	-	TRBJ2-7	TGTGTCAGCGGGACAGGCGGCTACGAGCAGTACTTC	CVSGTGGYEQYF
TRBV4-1	-	-	TRBJ2-7	TGCGCCAGCAGCCAGGAAGGGATCGGGACATCTTACGAGCAGTACTTC	CASSQEGIGTSYEQYF
TRBV6-4	-	-	TRBJ1-3	TGTGCCGGCCGAAACACCATATATTTT	CAGRNTIYF
TRBV6-2/TRBV6-3	-	-	TRBJ2-3	TGTGCCAGCAGTTACCCTCCTCGGGCACAGGTTAGCACAGATACGCAGTATTTT	CASSYPPRAQVSTDTQYF
TRBV9	TRBD1	-	TRBJ1-1	TGTGCCAGCAGCGTAGGACAGGGAATATCCATGAACACTGAAGCTTTCTTT	CASSVGQGISMNTEAFF
TRBV10-3	TRBD2	-	TRBJ2-5	TGTGCCATCGTGTCCCGCGGGAGTCGGGGTTCGGAAGAGACCCAGTACTTC	CAIVSRGSRGSEETQYF
TRBV4-3	-	-	TRBJ1-4	TGCGCCAGCAGCCAAGATCTTGGCCGTAATGAAAAACTGTTTTTT	CASSQDLGRNEKLFF
TRBV25-1	-	few	TRBJ1-5	TGTGCCAGCAGTGAATCCCAACAGGGCGGCAATCAGCCCCAGCATTTT	CASSESQQGGNQPQHF
TRBV5-1	-	-	TRBJ1-1	TGCGCCAGCAGCTTGGTTGGCGGGCGGAACACTGAAGCTTTCTTT	CASSLVGGRNTEAFF
TRBV7-2	TRBD1	-	TRBJ2-5	TGTGCCAGCAGCCTTTCGACAGGGGACGAGACCCAGTACTTC	CASSLSTGDETQYF
TRBV6-1	TRBD2	-	TRBJ2-7	TGTGCCAGCAGTGAATCCACCCTAGCGGGGCCCTACGAGCAGTACTTC	CASSESTLAGPYEQYF
TRBV7-9	-	-	TRBJ2-3	TGTGCCAGCAGCCCCCGCAGGGGGCGGGCGGGAGATGGTACGCAGTATTTT	CASSPRRGRAGDGTQYF
TRBV7-9	-	-	TRBJ2-3	TGTGCCAGCAGCTTAGTTTCCGGCACAGATACGCAGTATTTT	CASSLVSGTDTQYF
TRBV9	-	-	TRBJ2-5	TGTGCCAGCAGCGTACAGGGGCGGGAGACCCAGTACTTC	CASSVQGRETQYF
TRBV19	TRBD1	once	TRBJ1-2	TGTGCCAGTAGTCCCGGGACAGTTAACTATGGCTACACCTTC	CASSPGTVNYGYTF
TRBV6-5	TRBD1	-	TRBJ2-5	TGTGCCAGCAGTTACGGGACAGGGGGAGAGACCCAGTACTTC	CASSYGTGGETQYF
TRBV2	-	-	TRBJ2-2	TGTGCCAGCGGCTGGGTCAGGACCGGGGAGCTGTTTTTT	CASGWVRTGELFF
TRBV25-1	-	-	TRBJ2-3	TGTGCCACCAAGGGGGGGACTAGCACAGATACGCAGTATTTT	CATKGGTSTDTQYF
TRBV9	TRBD2	-	TRBJ2-1	TGTGCCAGCAGCGTAGCTCTGGTAGCGGGAGTCTATGAGCAGTTCTTC	CASSVALVAGVYEQFF
TRBV5-1	-	-	TRBJ1-2	TGCGCCAGCAGCTTGGCCAGTTCAGCGGTCTATGGCTACACCTTC	CASSLASSAVYGYTF
TRBV5-1	TRBD1	-	TRBJ2-7	TGCGCCAGCAGCCCCAGAGGCAGGGGGCACTCCTACGAGCAGTACTTC	CASSPRGRGHSYEQYF
TRBV11-3	-	-	TRBJ2-7	TGTGCCAGCAGCTCTAGCCGCCCGAAGTTGGGGTCTAGTTTCTCCTACGAGCAGTACTTC	CASSSSRPKLGSSFSYEQYF
TRBV6-5	TRBD2	-	TRBJ2-7	TGTGCCAGCAGTTACTCTGCGGGGGGCGCCTACGAGCAGTACTTC	CASSYSAGGAYEQYF
TRBV6-1	TRBD1	-	TRBJ1-4	TGTGCCAGCAGTGAAGGGGCCGGGACAGTGAATGAAAAACTGTTTTTT	CASSEGAGTVNEKLFF
TRBV6-5	-	-	TRBJ2-7	TGTGCCAGCACCCGCGCGGACAGCTCCTACGAGCAGTACTTC	CASTRADSSYEQYF
TRBV13	TRBD1	-	TRBJ1-6	TGTGCCAGCAGCTTAGAAGGGGACAGGGTAAATTCACCCCTCCACTTT	CASSLEGDRVNSPLHF
TRBV27	-	-	TRBJ2-7	TGTGCCAGCAGTCCCCGGTTAGAGACAGGTCCCTACGAGCAGTACTTC	CASSPRLETGPYEQYF
TRBV9	-	few	TRBJ1-2	TGTGCCAGCGGCAGGGTAGCTAACTATGGCTACACCTTC	CASGRVANYGYTF
TRBV4-3	TRBD1	few	TRBJ1-2	TGCGCCAGCAGCCAAGGACAGGGGGCCGACTATGGCTACACCTTC	CASSQGQGADYGYTF
TRBV7-3	-	once	TRBJ2-1	TGTGCCAGCAGCTTAAGCCAGGGGGGCTACAATGAGCAGTTCTTC	CASSLSQGGYNEQFF
TRBV7-2	TRBD2	-	TRBJ2-1	TGTGCCAGCAGCTTAGGTTTACTAGCGGGGGGTACGGGTGAGCAGTTCTTC	CASSLGLLAGGTGEQFF
TRBV15	TRBD2	-	TRBJ2-7	TGTGCCACCAGCAAGGGACTAGCTGAAGAGCAGTACTTC	CATSKGLAEEQYF
TRBV11-2	-	-	TRBJ2-7	TGTGCCAGCAGCTTAGACGGGAACATTTACGAGCAGTACTTC	CASSLDGNIYEQYF
TRBV6-2/TRBV6-3	-	-	TRBJ1-5	TGTGCCAGCAGTCCCACAGAGAATCAGCCCCAGCATTTT	CASSPTENQPQHF
TRBV9	TRBD1	once	TRBJ2-2	TGTGCCAGCAGCTCCAGGGGGCGCACCGGGGAGCTGTTTTTT	CASSSRGRTGELFF
TRBV7-3	TRBD1	few	TRBJ1-4	TGTGCCAGCAGCACCGCCCCGGGACAGTCTCTGTTTTTT	CASSTAPGQSLFF